The entry below gives a single T cell receptor (beta chain) sequence along with its context. The antigen remains undetermined. With V trimmed by 4 bases and J by 3 bases, 2 bases remained unmatched. Germline CDR1 is SGHNT and CDR2 is YYREEE (reference sequence). There are 15 residues in the CDR3. Of the isolated RNA, all was reverse transcribed, and so the sequenced material was expressed TCRB transcripts. Sequencing used immunoSEQ multiplex PCR; TCRdb keeps in-frame clones, though not all of them. The table records roughly 180,000 clones, 6.5% to 9.5% of them present only once. This entry belongs to a study of beta chain features in type 1 diabetes. Study outcomes and limitations: Significant though moderate, a shortening of TCRB CDR3s appeared in all four CD4+ subsets of Type 1 diabetes patients. Using cDNA template may skew counts toward highly expressing activated cells. Patients showed naive, central memory and Treg TCRB repertoires that appeared more similar than those of healthy donors.

The chain employs TRBV5-4 and TRBJ1-4; 11 bases line up with TRBD1. This TCR came from a woman aged 35 to 49 with type 1 diabetes. The source material was central memory CD4+ T cells from blood. The CDR3 loop reads CASSPDRGPNEKLFF. CDR3 DNA sequence: TGTGCCAGCAGCCCGGACAGGGGGCCTAATGAAAAACTGTTTTTT.